Here is one TCR beta chain with its context. Its antigen remains unknown. Generated by immunoSEQ multiplex PCR, the TCRdb table keeps only in-frame clones and is missing some. The sample includes 80,000 or so clones, 70% to 90% seen only once; the top ten take approximately 1.5%. This sample stems from a study of T cell responses to AZD1222 COVID-19 vaccine. The study's findings and limits: Nearly half of spike-specific TCRs reportedly go after variant regions that carry no mutations. Most donors were white British, females outnumbered males, and clonal diversity was possibly underestimated. Baseline testing showed seropositivity in only six or seven AZD1222 recipients. None of the repertoires were sampled until the peak T cell response had passed.

The sequence was collected from an adult in good health. The sample was peripheral blood, taken on day 0 of AZD1222 vaccination.

This CDR3 is CASSIGVGRGYGYTF. In nucleotides, the CDR3 is TGTGCCAGTAGTATAGGAGTGGGCCGGGGCTATGGCTACACCTTC. This chain uses TRBV19 with TRBJ1-2; D remains unclear. The germline gives CDR1 LNHDA, CDR2 SQIVND (reference sequence). V lost 1 base, J lost 4 bases, and 13 bases lay in between. CDR3 length equals 15 residues.